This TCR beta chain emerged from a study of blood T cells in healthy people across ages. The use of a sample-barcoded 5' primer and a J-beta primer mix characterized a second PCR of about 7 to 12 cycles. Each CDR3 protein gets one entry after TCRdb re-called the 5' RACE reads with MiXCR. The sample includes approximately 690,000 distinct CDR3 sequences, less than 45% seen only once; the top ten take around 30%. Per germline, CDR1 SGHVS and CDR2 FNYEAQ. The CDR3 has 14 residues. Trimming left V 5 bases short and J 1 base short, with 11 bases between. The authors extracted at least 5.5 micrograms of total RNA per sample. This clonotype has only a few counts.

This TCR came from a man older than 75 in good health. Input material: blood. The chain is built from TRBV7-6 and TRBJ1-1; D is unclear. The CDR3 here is CASSLAEGNTEAFF. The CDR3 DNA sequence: TGTGCCAGCAGCCTCGCGGAGGGGAACACTGAAGCTTTCTTT.